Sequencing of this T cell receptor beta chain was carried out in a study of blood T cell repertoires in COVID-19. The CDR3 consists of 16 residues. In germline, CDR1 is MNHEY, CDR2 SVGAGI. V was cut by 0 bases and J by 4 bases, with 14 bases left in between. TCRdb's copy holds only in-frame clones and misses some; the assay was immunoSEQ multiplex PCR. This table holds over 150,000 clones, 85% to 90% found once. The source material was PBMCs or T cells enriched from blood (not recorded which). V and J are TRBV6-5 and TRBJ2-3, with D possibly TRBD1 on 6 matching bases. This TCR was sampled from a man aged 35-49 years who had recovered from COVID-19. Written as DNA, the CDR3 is TGTGCCAGCAGTTACTCGATCAGGGGCCCCCCAGATACGCAGTATTTT. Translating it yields CASSYSIRGPPDTQYF.